These 3 T cell receptor beta chains were all obtained from the same sample, sequenced in a study of blood T cell repertoires in COVID-19. TCRdb keeps only in-frame clones here, not all; method: immunoSEQ multiplex PCR. This sample carries about 36,000 clones, 70% to 90% of them seen once, and the ten largest clones take roughly 19%. Sequenced input: peripheral blood. All receptors come from a man aged 70 or older with acute or convalescent COVID-19.

The rearrangement joins TRBV19 to TRBJ1-5; D perhaps matches TRBD1 (5 bases). Germline CDR1 and CDR2: LNHDA and SQIVND (reference sequence). The V end was cut by 1 base, the J end by 3 bases, with 10 bases between. CDR3 length: 15 residues. The CDR3 region has the DNA TGTGCCAGTAGTATAGGGGGGGTTCACAATCAGCCCCAGCATTTT. Protein sequence: CASSIGGVHNQPQHF.

The gene calls are TRBV20-1 and TRBJ1-1; D not certain. Germline V lookup: CDR1 DFQATT, CDR2 SNEGSKA (reference sequence). Between the trimmed V and J ends, which lost 3 bases and 1 base, there was a span of 9 bases. The CDR3 extends over 13 amino acids. CDR3: CSASAGRNTEAFF. In DNA form, the CDR3 reads TGCAGTGCTAGTGCGGGGAGGAACACTGAAGCTTTCTTT.

The chain joins TRBV5-1 to TRBJ2-2; TRBD2 aligns across 11 bases. J lost 5 bases, V lost 5 bases, and 11 bases had no gene match. Germline V CDR1 and CDR2: SGHRS, YFSETQ. The CDR3 is made up of 17 amino acids. This chain's CDR3 is CASSPLAGGPRTGELFF. The CDR3 coding sequence is TGCGCCAGCAGTCCCTTAGCGGGAGGGCCGAGGACCGGGGAGCTGTTTTTT.